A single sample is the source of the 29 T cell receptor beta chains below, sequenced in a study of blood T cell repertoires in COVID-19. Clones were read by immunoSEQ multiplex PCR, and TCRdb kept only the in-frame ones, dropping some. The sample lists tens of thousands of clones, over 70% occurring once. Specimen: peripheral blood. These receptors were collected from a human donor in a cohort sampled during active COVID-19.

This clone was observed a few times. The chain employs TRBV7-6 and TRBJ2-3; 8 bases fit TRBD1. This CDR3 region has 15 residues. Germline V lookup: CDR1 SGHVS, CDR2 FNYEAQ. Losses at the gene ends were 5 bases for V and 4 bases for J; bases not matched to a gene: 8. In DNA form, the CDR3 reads TGTGCCAGCAGCCCAGGGGGCGGATTTTCAGATACGCAGTATTTT. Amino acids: CASSPGGGFSDTQYF.

In DNA form, the CDR3 reads TGTGCCAGCAGCTTGGAGCGGGGTTCCGGGGCCAACGTCCTGACTTTC. Residues: CASSLERGSGANVLTF. The chain links TRBV7-2 to TRBJ2-6; 7 bases fit TRBD2. Germline V lookup: CDR1 SGHTA, CDR2 FQGNSA. Trimming took 3 bases from V and 4 from J; bases not matched to a gene: 6. CDR3 length equals 16 residues.

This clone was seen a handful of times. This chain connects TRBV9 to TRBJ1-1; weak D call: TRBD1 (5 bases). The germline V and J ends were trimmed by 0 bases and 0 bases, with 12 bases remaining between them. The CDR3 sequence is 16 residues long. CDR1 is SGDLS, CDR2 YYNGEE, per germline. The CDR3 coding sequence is TGTGCCAGCAGCGTAGAGGGTGGGGCTTTGAACACTGAAGCTTTCTTT. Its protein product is CASSVEGGALNTEAFF.

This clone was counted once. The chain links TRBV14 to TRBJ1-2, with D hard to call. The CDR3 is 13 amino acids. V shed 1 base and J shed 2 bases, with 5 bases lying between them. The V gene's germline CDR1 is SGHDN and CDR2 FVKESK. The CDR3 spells CASSQGRNYGYTF. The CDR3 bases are TGTGCCAGCAGCCAAGGGAGAAACTATGGCTACACCTTC.

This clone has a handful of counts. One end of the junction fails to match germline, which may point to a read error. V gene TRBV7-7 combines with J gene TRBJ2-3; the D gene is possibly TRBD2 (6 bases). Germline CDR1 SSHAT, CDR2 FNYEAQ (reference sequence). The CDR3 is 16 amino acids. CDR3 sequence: CASSPGRVWRADTQYF. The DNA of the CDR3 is TGTGCTAGCAGCCCCGGGAGAGTCTGGCGTGCAGATACGCAGTATTTT.

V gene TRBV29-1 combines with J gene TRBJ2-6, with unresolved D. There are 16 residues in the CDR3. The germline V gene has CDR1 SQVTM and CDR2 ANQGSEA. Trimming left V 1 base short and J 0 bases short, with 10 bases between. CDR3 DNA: TGCAGCGTTGAAGTAACAGCTCTCTCTGGGGCCAACGTCCTGACTTTC. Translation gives CSVEVTALSGANVLTF.

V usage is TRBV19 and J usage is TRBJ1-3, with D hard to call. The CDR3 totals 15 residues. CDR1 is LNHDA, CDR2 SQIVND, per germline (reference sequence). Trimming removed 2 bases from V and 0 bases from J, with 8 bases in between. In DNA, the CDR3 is TGTGCCAGTAGTATATCTGCTAGCTCTGGAAACACCATATATTTT. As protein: CASSISASSGNTIYF.

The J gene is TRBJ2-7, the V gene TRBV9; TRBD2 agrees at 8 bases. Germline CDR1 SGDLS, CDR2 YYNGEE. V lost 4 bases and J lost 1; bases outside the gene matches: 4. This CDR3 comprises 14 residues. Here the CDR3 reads CASSPGGSSYEQYF. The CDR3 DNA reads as TGTGCCAGCAGCCCGGGAGGGTCATCCTACGAGCAGTACTTC.

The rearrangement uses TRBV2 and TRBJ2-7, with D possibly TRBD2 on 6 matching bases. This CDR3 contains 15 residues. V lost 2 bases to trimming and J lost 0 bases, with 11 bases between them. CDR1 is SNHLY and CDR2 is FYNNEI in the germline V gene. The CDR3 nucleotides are TGTGCCAGCAGTGAATATCACGGGAGCTCCTACGAGCAGTACTTC. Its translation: CASSEYHGSSYEQYF. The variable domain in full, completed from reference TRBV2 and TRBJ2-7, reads EPEVTQTPSHQVTQMGQEVILRCVPISNHLYFYWYRQILGQKVEFLVSFYNNEISEKSEIFDDQFSVERPDGSNFTLKIRSTKLEDSAMYFCASSEYHGSSYEQYFGPGTRLTVT.

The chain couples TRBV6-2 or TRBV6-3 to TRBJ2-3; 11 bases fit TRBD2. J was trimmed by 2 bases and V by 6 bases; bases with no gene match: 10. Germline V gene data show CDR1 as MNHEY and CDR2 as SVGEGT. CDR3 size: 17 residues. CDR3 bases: TGTGCCAGCAGCCGATCGGCTAGCGGGGGGCCCACAGATACGCAGTATTTT. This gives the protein CASSRSASGGPTDTQYF.

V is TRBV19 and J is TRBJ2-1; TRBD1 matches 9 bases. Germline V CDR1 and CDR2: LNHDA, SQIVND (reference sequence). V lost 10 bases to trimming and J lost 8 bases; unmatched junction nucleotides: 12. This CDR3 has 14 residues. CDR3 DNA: TGTGCCACGTCCCGGGACAGGGTTTGGTATGAGCAGTTCTTC. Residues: CATSRDRVWYEQFF.

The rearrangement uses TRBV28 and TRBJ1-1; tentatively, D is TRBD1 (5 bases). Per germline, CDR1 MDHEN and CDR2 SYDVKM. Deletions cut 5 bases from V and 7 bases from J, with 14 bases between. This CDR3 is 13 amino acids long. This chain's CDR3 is CASSPQGEVEAFF. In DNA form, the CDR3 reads TGTGCCAGCAGTCCCCAAGGGGAGGTTGAAGCTTTCTTT.

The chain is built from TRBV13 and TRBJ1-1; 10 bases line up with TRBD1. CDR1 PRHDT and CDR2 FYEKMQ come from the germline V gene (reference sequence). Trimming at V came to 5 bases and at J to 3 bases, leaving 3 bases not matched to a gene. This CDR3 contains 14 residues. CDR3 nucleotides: TGTGCCAGCAGCCGGGACAGGGGATACACTGAAGCTTTCTTT. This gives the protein CASSRDRGYTEAFF. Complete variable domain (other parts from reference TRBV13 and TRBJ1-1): AAGVIQSPRHLIKEKRETATLKCYPIPRHDTVYWYQQGPGQDPQFLISFYEKMQSDKGSIPDRFSAQQFSDYHSELNMSSLELGDSALYFCASSRDRGYTEAFFGQGTRLTVV.

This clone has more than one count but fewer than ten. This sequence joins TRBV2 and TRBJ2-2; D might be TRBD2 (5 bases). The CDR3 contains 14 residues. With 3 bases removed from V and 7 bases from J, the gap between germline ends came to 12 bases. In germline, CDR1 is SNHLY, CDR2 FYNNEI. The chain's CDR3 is CASSEAGPDGELFF. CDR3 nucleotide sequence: TGTGCCAGCAGTGAGGCGGGCCCGGACGGGGAGCTGTTTTTT.

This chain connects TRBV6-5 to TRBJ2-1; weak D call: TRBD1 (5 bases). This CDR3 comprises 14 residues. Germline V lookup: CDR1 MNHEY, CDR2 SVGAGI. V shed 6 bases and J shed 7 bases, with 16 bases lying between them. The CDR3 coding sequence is TGTGCCAGCAGCCCAGTACGACAGTCGAATGAGCAGTTCTTC. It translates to CASSPVRQSNEQFF.

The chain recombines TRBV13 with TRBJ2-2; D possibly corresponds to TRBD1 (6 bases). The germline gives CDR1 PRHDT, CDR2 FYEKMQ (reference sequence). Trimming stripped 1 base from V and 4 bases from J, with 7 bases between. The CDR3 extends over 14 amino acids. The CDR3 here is CASSLDRATGELFF. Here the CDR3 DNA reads TGTGCCAGCAGCTTAGACAGGGCCACCGGGGAGCTGTTTTTT.

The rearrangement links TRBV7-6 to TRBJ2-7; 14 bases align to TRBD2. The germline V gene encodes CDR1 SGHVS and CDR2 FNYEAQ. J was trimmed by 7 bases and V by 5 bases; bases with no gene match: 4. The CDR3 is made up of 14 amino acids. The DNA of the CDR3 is TGTGCCAGCAGCGTGACTAGCGGGAGGGGTGAGCAGTACTTC. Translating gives CASSVTSGRGEQYF.

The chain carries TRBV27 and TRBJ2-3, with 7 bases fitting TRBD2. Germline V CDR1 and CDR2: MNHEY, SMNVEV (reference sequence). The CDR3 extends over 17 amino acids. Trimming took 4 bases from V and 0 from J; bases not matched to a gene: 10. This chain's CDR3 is CASSWGPAGVSTDTQYF. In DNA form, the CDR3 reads TGTGCCAGCAGTTGGGGTCCGGCGGGGGTTAGCACAGATACGCAGTATTTT.

In DNA, the CDR3 is TGTGCCAGCTCACGCAACCCCAGCGGAAGTGGAAACACCATATATTTT. Amino acid sequence: CASSRNPSGSGNTIYF. This sequence joins TRBV18 and TRBJ1-3; D call uncertain. There are 16 residues in the CDR3. Germline lookup yields CDR1 KGHSH and CDR2 LQKENI. Trimming took 4 bases from V and 3 from J, leaving 16 bases between them.

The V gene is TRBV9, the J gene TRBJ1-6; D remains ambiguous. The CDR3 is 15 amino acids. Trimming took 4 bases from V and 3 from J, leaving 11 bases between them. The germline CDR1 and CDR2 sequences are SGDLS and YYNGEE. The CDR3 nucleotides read TGTGCCAGCAGCCTGGGCAACGACTATAATTCACCCCTCCACTTT. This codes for CASSLGNDYNSPLHF.

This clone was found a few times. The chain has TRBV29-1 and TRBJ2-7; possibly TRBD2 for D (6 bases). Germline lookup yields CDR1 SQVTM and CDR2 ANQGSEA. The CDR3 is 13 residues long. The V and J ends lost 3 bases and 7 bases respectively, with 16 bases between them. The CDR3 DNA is TGCAGCGTTGATCTCGGGAGAGGAGGTGAGCAGTACTTC. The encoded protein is CSVDLGRGGEQYF.

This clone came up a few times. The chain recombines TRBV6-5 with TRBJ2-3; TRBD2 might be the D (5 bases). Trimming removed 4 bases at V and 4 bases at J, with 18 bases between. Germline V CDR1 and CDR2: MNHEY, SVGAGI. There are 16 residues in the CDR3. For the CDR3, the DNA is TGTGCCAGCAGTTTCGGACTGCTTGCGGGTGCAGATACGCAGTATTTT. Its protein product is CASSFGLLAGADTQYF.

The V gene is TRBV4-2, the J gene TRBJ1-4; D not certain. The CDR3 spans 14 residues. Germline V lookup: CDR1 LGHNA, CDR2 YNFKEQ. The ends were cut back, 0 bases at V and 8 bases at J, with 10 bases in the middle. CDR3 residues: CASSQDTWAEKLFF. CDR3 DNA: TGTGCCAGCAGCCAAGATACTTGGGCCGAAAAACTGTTTTTT.

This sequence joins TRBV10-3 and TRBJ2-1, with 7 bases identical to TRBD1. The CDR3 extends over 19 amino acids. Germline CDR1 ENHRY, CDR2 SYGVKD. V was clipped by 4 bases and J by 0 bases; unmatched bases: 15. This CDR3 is CAISGGAPGQMSSYNEQFF. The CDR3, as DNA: TGTGCCATCAGTGGAGGGGCACCGGGACAGATGAGCTCCTACAATGAGCAGTTCTTC.

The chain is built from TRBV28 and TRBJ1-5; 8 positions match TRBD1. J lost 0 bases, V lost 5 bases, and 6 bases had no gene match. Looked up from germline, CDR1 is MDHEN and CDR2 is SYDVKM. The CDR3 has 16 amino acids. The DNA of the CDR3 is TGTGCCAGCAGTGCAGGGGGCACTTATAGCAATCAGCCCCAGCATTTT. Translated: CASSAGGTYSNQPQHF.

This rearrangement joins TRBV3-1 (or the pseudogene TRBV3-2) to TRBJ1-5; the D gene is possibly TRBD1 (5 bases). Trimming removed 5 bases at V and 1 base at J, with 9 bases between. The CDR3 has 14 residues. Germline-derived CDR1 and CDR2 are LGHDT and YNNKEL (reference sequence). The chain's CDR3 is CASSAGGSNQPQHF. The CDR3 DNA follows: TGTGCCAGCAGCGCCGGGGGAAGCAATCAGCCCCAGCATTTT.

The CDR3 DNA sequence: TGCGCCAGCAGCTTTCGGGGGACCGGGGAGCTGTTTTTT. Translated, it gives CASSFRGTGELFF. The V call is TRBV5-1, the J call TRBJ2-2; TRBD2 might be the D (6 bases). The ends were cut back, 2 bases at V and 5 bases at J, with 7 bases in the middle. Germline assignment: CDR1 SGHRS and CDR2 YFSETQ. This CDR3 spans 13 amino acids.

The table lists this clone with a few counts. In DNA, the CDR3 is TGTGCCAGCAGCCATATATCATCAGGGTTGACAGATACGCAGTATTTT. Its protein product is CASSHISSGLTDTQYF. The V and J genes are TRBV3-1 (or the pseudogene TRBV3-2) and TRBJ2-3, with D tentatively TRBD1 (5 bases). The CDR3 length is 16 residues. V was clipped by 3 bases and J by 3 bases, with 16 bases between them. Germline V CDR1 and CDR2: LGHDT, YNNKEL (reference sequence).

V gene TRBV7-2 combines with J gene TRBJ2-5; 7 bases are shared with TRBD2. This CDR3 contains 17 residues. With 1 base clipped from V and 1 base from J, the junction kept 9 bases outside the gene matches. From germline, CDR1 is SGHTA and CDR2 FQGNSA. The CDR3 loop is CASSLGTGGHGQETQYF. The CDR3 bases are TGTGCCAGCAGCTTAGGGACGGGAGGCCACGGCCAAGAGACCCAGTACTTC.